These 9 T cell receptor beta chains came from one sample sequenced in a study of T cells in Graves' hyperthyroidism and ophthalmopathy. The source material, RNA transcripts, was used to amplify TCR beta CDR3 regions. The primer set for the first-round RT-PCR of the TCR CDR3 was HTBI. TCRdb itself ran the multiplex PCR reads through MiXCR, one entry per CDR3 protein. Of roughly 300,000 distinct CDR3 sequences listed, around a fifth are singletons. Sequencing used blood. Receptors were obtained from a woman in her forties or fifties with Graves' hyperthyroidism.

The chain uses TRBV28 and TRBJ2-7; possibly TRBD1 for D (6 bases). V lost 2 bases to trimming and J lost 4 bases, with 9 bases between them. The CDR3 contains 13 residues. Germline V gene data show CDR1 as MDHEN and CDR2 as SYDVKM. This chain's CDR3 is CASSLQGIYEQYF. CDR3 DNA: TGTGCCAGCAGTTTACAGGGGATTTACGAGCAGTACTTC.

The sample holds a few counts of this clonotype. This chain links TRBV6-1 with TRBJ2-3; 12 positions match TRBD2. Per germline, CDR1 MNHNS and CDR2 SASEGT. Germline trimming cut 5 bases from V and 0 bases from J; bases unmatched to any gene: 6. CDR3 length: 17 residues. This CDR3 is CASSRLAGVPSTDTQYF. The CDR3 DNA reads TGTGCCAGCAGTCGACTAGCGGGGGTTCCTAGCACAGATACGCAGTATTTT.

Many counts were recorded for this clonotype. The chain couples TRBV11-2 to TRBJ1-2; D perhaps matches TRBD1 (6 bases). Germline loops: CDR1 SGHAT, CDR2 FQNNGV. V was pared by 5 bases and J by 2 bases, with 12 bases between. The CDR3 sequence is 14 residues long. Here the CDR3 reads CASSAVGGNYGYTF. CDR3 DNA: TGTGCCAGCAGCGCGGTAGGGGGGAACTATGGCTACACCTTC.

This clonotype was seen repeatedly, ten times or more. The chain uses TRBV20-1 and TRBJ2-4; 9 bases align to TRBD2. The length of the CDR3 is 15 residues. Germline V gives CDR1 DFQATT, CDR2 SNEGSKA (reference sequence). Trimming took 3 bases from V and 7 from J; bases not matched to a gene: 10. The CDR3 here is CSARIRREGGNIQYF. In DNA, the CDR3 is TGCAGTGCTAGGATTCGGCGGGAGGGAGGCAACATTCAGTACTTC.

This clonotype showed up many times. This chain links TRBV7-8 with TRBJ2-3, with 7 bases aligning to TRBD2. Trimming at V came to 5 bases and at J to 7 bases, leaving 15 bases not matched to a gene. Germline V gene data show CDR1 as SGHVS and CDR2 as FQNEAQ. The CDR3 loop spans 16 amino acids. DNA of the CDR3: TGTGCCAGCAGCATCGGACTAGTGGCCCGCCCGAATACGCAGTATTTT. Its translation: CASSIGLVARPNTQYF.

The genes are TRBV4-1 and TRBJ2-7; maybe TRBD1 (7 bases). Germline V gene data show CDR1 as MGHRA and CDR2 as YSYEKL. CDR3 length: 16 amino acids. V lost 1 base to trimming and J lost 2 bases, with 15 bases between them. Written as DNA, the CDR3 is TGCGCCAGCAGCCAAGGCGCGGGACAGATTGCCTACGAGCAGTACTTC. Protein product: CASSQGAGQIAYEQYF.

V is TRBV30 and J is TRBJ2-6; TRBD1 matches 8 bases. The V gene end was trimmed by 1 base and the J gene end by 6 bases; junction bases not matched to a gene: 2. From germline, CDR1 is GTSNPN and CDR2 SVGIG (reference sequence). CDR3 length: 14 amino acids. The CDR3 bases are TGTGCCTGGAGTGCGACAGGGGAGGCCAACGTCCTGACTTTC. Translation: CAWSATGEANVLTF.

The chain recombines TRBV2 with TRBJ1-1; tentative D call: TRBD1 (6 bases). The CDR3 totals 15 residues. The germline V gene has CDR1 SNHLY and CDR2 FYNNEI. With 9 bases removed from V and 4 bases from J, the gap between germline ends came to 21 bases. CDR3 loop: CASRDTQVGVTEAFF. CDR3 bases: TGTGCCAGTAGGGACACTCAGGTCGGCGTCACTGAAGCTTTCTTT.

The CDR3 sequence is CASSPSPPTDTQYF. CDR3 sequence (DNA): TGTGCCAGCAGCCCATCCCCTCCCACAGATACGCAGTATTTT. The chain combines TRBV5-6 with TRBJ2-3, with no clear D. The V end was cut by 4 bases, the J end by 2 bases, with 11 bases between. Looked up from germline, CDR1 is SGHDT and CDR2 is YYEEEE. The CDR3 spans 14 residues. The complete variable domain, with remaining parts taken from reference TRBV5-6 and TRBJ2-3, reads DAGVTQSPTHLIKTRGQQVTLRCSPKSGHDTVSWYQQALGQGPQFIFQYYEEEERQRGNFPDRFSGHQFPNYSSELNVNALLLGDSALYLCASSPSPPTDTQYFGPGTRLTVL.